The 24 T cell receptor beta chains listed next were all sequenced from one sample in a study of T cells after yellow fever vaccination. Via MiXCR, TCRdb re-called the 5' RACE reads, giving one row per CDR3 protein. The table records some 63,000 distinct CDR3 sequences, 7.4% of them present only once. Sequenced material: CD8+ T cells sorted from PBMCs, taken 15 days after the yellow fever booster vaccination. These receptors were taken from a man aged 30-40 years who received the YFV17D yellow fever vaccine.

This clonotype was found many times. The chain combines TRBV2 with TRBJ2-1; 9 nucleotides align to TRBD2. The germline V gene encodes CDR1 SNHLY and CDR2 FYNNEI. The CDR3 has 16 residues. The V gene end was trimmed by 10 bases and the J gene end by 7 bases; junction bases not matched to a gene: 17. The CDR3 loop reads CANLGSSGMNANEQFF. Here the CDR3 DNA reads TGTGCCAACCTGGGCTCTAGCGGGATGAATGCGAATGAGCAGTTCTTC.

This clonotype has just a few counts. The V call is TRBV5-4, the J call TRBJ2-7; either TRBD1 or TRBD2 may fit D (5 bases each). The V gene lost 7 bases and the J gene lost 4 bases, with 15 bases spanning the gap. The CDR3 covers 13 residues. CDR1 and CDR2 (germline): SGHNT, YYREEE (reference sequence). The CDR3 is CASSRLGDYEQYF. The CDR3 nucleotides read TGTGCCAGCTCCCGACTGGGGGATTACGAGCAGTACTTC.

As concerns this clonotype: Mismatch with germline at one junction end may stem from a read error. V is TRBV6-6 and J is TRBJ2-5; D ambiguous. CDR1 and CDR2 (germline): MNHNY, SVGAGI (reference sequence). CDR3 length equals 13 residues. This CDR3 reads CASRLAAHETHYF. Here the CDR3 DNA reads TGTGCCAGCAGGTTGGCGGCCCACGAGACCCATTACTTC.

There are many counts of this clonotype. This chain links TRBV6-5 with TRBJ2-7; 8 nucleotides line up with TRBD2. The CDR3 has 14 amino acids. J gave up 5 bases and V 6 bases, and 9 bases lay outside the gene matches. CDR1 is MNHEY, CDR2 SVGAGI, per germline. CDR3 amino acids: CASSTPGLVDEQYF. The DNA for the CDR3 is TGTGCCAGCAGCACCCCGGGACTAGTAGACGAGCAGTACTTC.

This clonotype was seen repeatedly, ten times or more. V gene TRBV12-3 or TRBV12-4 combines with J gene TRBJ2-7; D ambiguous. There are 12 residues in the CDR3. V was shortened by 6 bases and J by 0 bases, with 6 bases between the two germline ends. For the CDR3, the DNA is TGTGCCAGCAGGTCAAGCTCCTACGAGCAGTACTTC. This encodes CASRSSSYEQYF.

This clonotype was counted at least ten times. The chain joins TRBV10-3 to TRBJ2-7, with 9 bases fitting TRBD1. The CDR3 totals 19 residues. Germline V gives CDR1 ENHRY, CDR2 SYGVKD. After removal of 0 bases from V and 3 bases from J, the junction contained 15 bases not matched to a gene. The CDR3 reads CAISESTAPWGTGSYEQYF. CDR3 nucleotides: TGTGCCATCAGTGAGTCGACAGCTCCTTGGGGGACAGGGAGCTACGAGCAGTACTTC.

This clonotype has ten or more counts. The chain recombines TRBV14 with TRBJ2-7; TRBD2 aligns across 9 bases. The CDR3 totals 13 residues. Germline-derived CDR1 and CDR2 are SGHDN and FVKESK. Trimming cost V 4 bases and J 5 bases; bases outside gene matches: 3. CDR3 coding DNA: TGTGCCAGCAGCCTAGCGGGAGTCCACGAGCAGTACTTC. Protein product: CASSLAGVHEQYF.

With regard to this clonotype: This may stem from a read error, because a much larger clone lies one nucleotide away. The chain links TRBV21-1 to TRBJ2-1; no DNA check was done on the table's D call, TRBD1. TRBV21-1 is labeled a pseudogene. The CDR3 length is 15 residues. The CDR3 nucleotides are TGTGCCAGCAGCTCGAGGACTGCACGGGCAGGTGAGCAGTTCTTC. This codes for CASSSRTARAGEQFF.

V usage is TRBV7-9 and J usage is TRBJ2-5; D is undetermined. The CDR3 runs to 13 residues. The germline CDR1 and CDR2 sequences are SEHNR and FQNEAQ (reference sequence). Trimming removed 5 bases at V and 0 bases at J, with 7 bases between. The CDR3: CASSLTYQETQYF. CDR3 DNA: TGTGCCAGCAGCCTGACATACCAAGAGACCCAGTACTTC. Full variable domain (missing parts from reference TRBV7-9 and TRBJ2-5): DTGVSQNPRHKITKRGQNVTFRCDPISEHNRLYWYRQTLGQGPEFLTYFQNEAQLEKSRLLSDRFSAERPKGSFSTLEIQRTEQGDSAMYLCASSLTYQETQYFGPGTRLLVL.

This clonotype was counted ten times or more. This chain connects TRBV4-3 to TRBJ2-3; 7 bases are shared with TRBD2. This CDR3 is 17 amino acids long. The germline V gene encodes CDR1 LGHNA and CDR2 YSLEER. With 1 base clipped from V and 2 bases from J, the junction kept 9 bases outside the gene matches. DNA for the CDR3: TGCGCCAGCAGCCAAGTGCGGGACTACCGCGACACAGATACGCAGTATTTT. This translates into CASSQVRDYRDTDTQYF.

This clonotype has ten or more counts. V usage is TRBV28 and J usage is TRBJ2-3; 11 nucleotides match TRBD2. This CDR3 contains 15 residues. V shed 8 bases and J 4 bases; nucleotides not matched to a gene: 8. Germline-derived CDR1 and CDR2 are MDHEN and SYDVKM. The CDR3 loop reads CASGTSGSGADTQYF. The CDR3 DNA follows: TGTGCCAGCGGAACTAGCGGGAGTGGGGCAGATACGCAGTATTTT.

At least ten counts were recorded for this clonotype. This chain's CDR3 is CASSLRWEGENIQYF. In DNA, the CDR3 is TGTGCCAGCAGTTTAAGGTGGGAGGGCGAAAACATTCAGTACTTC. V and J are TRBV12-3 or TRBV12-4 and TRBJ2-4; 7 bases agree with TRBD2. V lost 2 bases to trimming and J lost 5 bases; unmatched junction nucleotides: 6. The CDR3 has 15 amino acids.

On this clonotype: A single base separates this from a much larger clone, so it may be a read error. The chain carries TRBV7-9 and TRBJ2-1; D may be TRBD2 (8 bases). CDR1 and CDR2 from the germline V gene are SEHNR and FQNEAQ (reference sequence). The CDR3 extends over 17 amino acids. CDR3 region: CATSSGQEREGSHEQFF. The CDR3 bases are TGTGCCACCAGCTCCGGACAGGAACGGGAGGGGAGCCATGAGCAGTTCTTC.

This clonotype was seen many times. J is TRBJ2-7 and V is TRBV4-3; 7 nucleotides align to TRBD1. Germline CDR1 reads LGHNA; CDR2 reads YSLEER. The CDR3 totals 15 residues. Trimming at V came to 4 bases and at J to 3 bases, leaving 9 bases not matched to a gene. CDR3 sequence: CASSRTRGLSYEQYF. The CDR3 nucleotides read TGCGCCAGCAGCCGAACTAGGGGGCTAAGCTACGAGCAGTACTTC.

This clonotype was observed at least ten times. The chain has TRBV12-3 or TRBV12-4 and TRBJ2-7; the D is unclear. The ends were cut back, 5 bases at V and 3 bases at J, with 8 bases in the middle. This CDR3 comprises 12 residues. CDR3 in DNA: TGTGCCAGCAGTCCGACCATCTACGAGCAGTACTTC. Its protein is CASSPTIYEQYF.

This clonotype occurred many times. Written as DNA, the CDR3 is TGTGCCAGCAGCCGAGGGTGGGGAGGGAATGAGCAGTTCTTC. This codes for CASSRGWGGNEQFF. The gene calls are TRBV12-3 or TRBV12-4 and TRBJ2-1; TRBD2 matches at 7 bases. Trimming took 6 bases from V and 7 from J; bases not matched to a gene: 9. CDR3 length: 14 residues.

Many counts were recorded for this clonotype. V and J are TRBV28 and TRBJ2-4; D remains ambiguous. V was cut by 6 bases and J by 8 bases, with 17 bases left in between. The length of the CDR3 is 14 residues. Germline CDR1 MDHEN, CDR2 SYDVKM. This CDR3 reads CASSLGAGSDIQYF. The CDR3 DNA reads as TGTGCCAGCAGCCTCGGTGCAGGATCGGACATTCAGTACTTC.

The sample holds many counts of this clonotype. The chain is built from TRBV29-1 and TRBJ2-2; the D gene is possibly TRBD1 (6 bases). The CDR3 contains 14 residues. With 3 bases removed from V and 3 bases from J, the gap between germline ends came to 11 bases. Germline V gene data show CDR1 as SQVTM and CDR2 as ANQGSEA. CDR3 protein: CSVDGGQHTGELFF. CDR3 nucleotide sequence: TGCAGCGTTGATGGTGGACAGCACACCGGGGAGCTGTTTTTT.

The rearrangement uses TRBV19 and TRBJ2-1, with 8 positions matching TRBD2. The CDR3 extends over 18 amino acids. Trimming took 6 bases from V and 3 from J; bases not matched to a gene: 16. The germline gives CDR1 LNHDA, CDR2 SQIVND (reference sequence). The CDR3 loop reads CASSQYRDAGGGYNEQFF. The CDR3 DNA reads as TGTGCCAGTAGCCAATATAGGGATGCGGGAGGCGGCTACAATGAGCAGTTCTTC.

This clonotype was picked up a small number of times. The CDR3 protein is CASRPGAVDGETQYF. CDR3 in DNA: TGTGCCAGCAGGCCAGGAGCGGTGGATGGAGAGACCCAGTACTTC. The chain employs TRBV6-2 or TRBV6-3 and TRBJ2-5, with D perhaps matching TRBD2 (5 bases). The ends were cut back, 6 bases at V and 4 bases at J, with 18 bases in the middle. The CDR3 length is 15 residues. Germline V lookup: CDR1 MNHEY, CDR2 SVGEGT.

In its sample, this clonotype was seen many times. The V call is TRBV6-5, the J call TRBJ2-1; 15 positions agree with TRBD2. The CDR3 totals 16 residues. The J segment lost 9 bases and the V segment lost 4 bases, leaving 7 bases of the junction unmatched. The germline V gene encodes CDR1 MNHEY and CDR2 SVGAGI. CDR3 bases: TGTGCCAGCAGTTTCGAGGGACTAGCGGGAGGAGGTGAGCAGTTCTTC. Translating gives CASSFEGLAGGGEQFF.

This sequence joins TRBV25-1 and TRBJ2-3; TRBD1 agrees at 7 bases. The CDR3 is 12 residues long. From germline, CDR1 is MGHDK and CDR2 SYGVNS. Trimming removed 6 bases from V and 10 bases from J; junction bases left unmatched: 7. In DNA, the CDR3 is TGTGCCAGCAGGGCGACAGGGTTGGCGCAGTATTTT. It specifies CASRATGLAQYF.

Many counts were recorded for this clonotype. The chain recombines TRBV20-1 with TRBJ2-4; D remains unclear. CDR1 DFQATT and CDR2 SNEGSKA come from the germline V gene (reference sequence). Deletions cut 3 bases from V and 0 bases from J, with 6 bases between. The CDR3 length is 13 residues. CDR3 loop: CSASRLAKNIQYF. CDR3 DNA: TGCAGTGCTAGCCGTCTAGCCAAAAACATTCAGTACTTC.

This clonotype was seen many times. V and J are TRBV27 and TRBJ1-1; a weak D match, TRBD1 (6 bases). With 3 bases removed from V and 1 base from J, the gap between germline ends came to 15 bases. The V gene's germline CDR1 is MNHEY and CDR2 SMNVEV (reference sequence). The CDR3 has 16 residues. The CDR3 loop is CASSLVGGVPNTEAFF. The DNA of the CDR3 is TGTGCCAGCAGTTTGGTAGGGGGGGTACCGAACACTGAAGCTTTCTTT.